This TCR beta chain was documented in a study of T cells after yellow fever vaccination. Study-level information: Any fraction with a low cell number was prepared using SMART-Seq v4 Ultra Low Input. General study points: Just a small share of clonotypes turned up in the CD4 compartment as well as the CD8 compartment. Subsequent booster samples again held most clones from primary vaccination (less than 98% CD4, 88% CD8). When the response was secondary, it was weaker but reached its peak faster, day 5 versus 15.

TCRdb reprocessed the 5' RACE reads via MiXCR and lists one record per CDR3 protein. The data hold around 200,000 distinct CDR3 sequences, with about 11% observed a single time. Comment on this clonotype: Its specificity is unknown.

The germline CDR1 and CDR2 sequences are SGHRS and YFSETQ. The trim removed 5 bases at V and 6 bases at J, leaving 15 bases unmatched. The CDR3 is made up of 19 amino acids. Sample: CD8+ T cells sorted from PBMCs, taken 15 days after the yellow fever booster vaccination. This TCR came from a man between 18 and 29 years old who received the YFV17D yellow fever vaccine. This rearrangement joins TRBV5-1 to TRBJ2-1, with 15 nucleotides matching TRBD2. The CDR3 loop reads CASSTRTSGGARFVNEQFF. CDR3 bases: TGCGCCAGCAGTACCCGGACTAGCGGGGGGGCAAGGTTCGTCAATGAGCAGTTCTTC. Using reference TRBV5-1 and TRBJ2-1 for the parts outside the CDR3, the full variable domain is KAGVTQTPRYLIKTRGQQVTLSCSPISGHRSVSWYQQTPGQGLQFLFEYFSETQRNKGNFPGRFSGRQFSNSRSEMNVSTLELGDSALYLCASSTRTSGGARFVNEQFFGPGTRLTVL.